What follows are 24 T cell receptor beta chains derived from one specimen sequenced in a study of identical twins. TCRdb analysed the 5' RACE reads with MiXCR anew, one entry per CDR3 protein. Of about 210,000 distinct CDR3 sequences listed, approximately 9% are singletons. Specimen: memory (CD45RO+) T cells sorted from blood. These receptors were taken from a young woman in good health.

This rearrangement joins TRBV19 to TRBJ2-7, with TRBD1 as a possible D gene (6 bases). Trimming cost V 5 bases and J 6 bases, with 17 bases left between them. Germline V gene data show CDR1 as LNHDA and CDR2 as SQIVND (reference sequence). This CDR3 is 14 amino acids long. The CDR3 region is CASSAFVQGGEQYF. CDR3 in DNA: TGTGCCAGTAGTGCCTTCGTACAGGGCGGCGAGCAGTACTTC.

There are many counts of this clonotype. The chain joins TRBV29-1 to TRBJ2-5, with D possibly being TRBD2 (5 bases). CDR3 length: 12 amino acids. From germline, CDR1 is SQVTM and CDR2 ANQGSEA. Deletions cut 3 bases from V and 4 bases from J, with 9 bases between. CDR3 region: CSVDGKRETQYF. In DNA form, the CDR3 reads TGCAGCGTTGACGGGAAGAGAGAGACCCAGTACTTC.

This clonotype showed up just a few times. The CDR3 here is CASSQDESSRGYGYTF. The CDR3, as DNA: TGCGCCAGCAGCCAAGATGAATCCTCACGGGGCTATGGCTACACCTTC. The chain combines TRBV4-1 with TRBJ1-2; D gene uncertain. Trimming removed 0 bases at V and 4 bases at J, with 15 bases between. Germline lookup yields CDR1 MGHRA and CDR2 YSYEKL. The CDR3 is 16 residues long.

The genes are TRBV2 and TRBJ2-2; the match to TRBD2 covers 13 bases. Per the germline V gene, CDR1 is SNHLY and CDR2 is FYNNEI. Germline trimming cut 6 bases from V and 6 bases from J; bases unmatched to any gene: 7. This CDR3 has 16 amino acids. CDR3 loop: CASSSVTSGRSGELFF. The CDR3 DNA is TGTGCCAGCAGCTCCGTGACTAGCGGGAGGTCCGGGGAGCTGTTTTTT.

This clonotype was observed many times. V gene TRBV20-1 combines with J gene TRBJ2-5; TRBD1 aligns across 8 bases. The J segment lost 2 bases and the V segment lost 6 bases, leaving 8 bases of the junction unmatched. There are 14 residues in the CDR3. Germline CDR1 and CDR2: DFQATT and SNEGSKA (reference sequence). The CDR3 DNA is TGCAGTGCCGCAGGGGGCGCAGGGCAAGAGACCCAGTACTTC. Encoded protein: CSAAGGAGQETQYF.

Ten or more counts support this clonotype. V gene TRBV5-1 combines with J gene TRBJ1-1; weak D call: TRBD1 (6 bases). Germline lookup yields CDR1 SGHRS and CDR2 YFSETQ. The CDR3 spans 15 residues. Trimming removed 0 bases from V and 5 bases from J, with 14 bases in between. CDR3 region: CASSLAGAGGTEAFF. DNA of the CDR3: TGCGCCAGCAGCTTGGCGGGGGCAGGTGGGACTGAAGCTTTCTTT.

The V call is TRBV6-2 or TRBV6-3, the J call TRBJ2-6; D is undetermined. The germline CDR1 and CDR2 sequences are MNHEY and SVGEGT. V dropped 5 bases and J dropped 3 bases, with 2 bases sitting between them. The CDR3 is made up of 12 amino acids. CDR3 DNA: TGTGCCAGCAGTCATGGGGCCAACGTCCTGACTTTC. It is translated as CASSHGANVLTF.

This sequence joins TRBV11-3 and TRBJ2-3, with D perhaps matching TRBD2 (6 bases). The V gene lost 5 bases and the J gene lost 2 bases, with 11 bases spanning the gap. CDR1 SGHNT and CDR2 YENEEA come from the germline V gene. The CDR3 runs 14 residues. CDR3 in amino acids: CASSPGGNTDTQYF. In nucleotides, the CDR3 is TGTGCCAGCAGCCCCGGAGGGAACACAGATACGCAGTATTTT.

The chain carries TRBV29-1 and TRBJ2-1; no firm D call. V was trimmed by 5 bases and J by 6 bases, leaving 11 bases between them. The V gene's germline CDR1 is SQVTM and CDR2 ANQGSEA. This CDR3 has 12 residues. CDR3 sequence: CSVLLAGNEQFF. The CDR3 coding sequence is TGCAGCGTTCTACTTGCAGGCAATGAGCAGTTCTTC.

The chain employs TRBV7-2 and TRBJ2-1, with TRBD2 identical over 8 bases. The germline gives CDR1 SGHTA, CDR2 FQGNSA. V lost 6 bases to trimming and J lost 6 bases; unmatched junction nucleotides: 7. The CDR3 runs to 14 residues. The CDR3 spells CASRYGLAVNEQFF. The CDR3 bases are TGTGCCAGCAGATACGGACTAGCAGTCAATGAGCAGTTCTTC.

The sample holds a few counts of this clonotype. The chain links TRBV12-3 or TRBV12-4 to TRBJ2-3; 9 bases are a match to TRBD2. V was pared by 5 bases and J by 2 bases, with 8 bases of the junction left unmatched. The CDR3 consists of 16 residues. CDR3 protein: CASSLRRLAATDTQYF. In DNA form, the CDR3 reads TGTGCCAGCAGTCTAAGAAGACTAGCGGCCACAGATACGCAGTATTTT.

A few counts support this clonotype. This sequence joins TRBV20-1 and TRBJ2-3; D could derive from TRBD1 or TRBD2 (5 bases each). The ends were cut back, 8 bases at V and 1 base at J, with 16 bases in the middle. Per germline, CDR1 DFQATT and CDR2 SNEGSKA (reference sequence). The CDR3 is 14 residues long. The CDR3 DNA reads TGCAGTTCGAAACCCCGGGGACGCACAGATACGCAGTATTTT. This translates into CSSKPRGRTDTQYF.

The table lists this clonotype with a few counts. This chain joins TRBV9 and TRBJ2-1, with a tentative D call TRBD2 (6 bases). Deletions cut 4 bases from V and 4 bases from J, with 12 bases between. Germline CDR1 is SGDLS and CDR2 is YYNGEE. CDR3 size: 14 residues. CDR3: CASSPWTTYNEQFF. The CDR3 nucleotides read TGTGCCAGCAGCCCGTGGACTACGTACAATGAGCAGTTCTTC.

This clonotype was found a few times. The chain couples TRBV11-3 to TRBJ1-1, with no clear D. The CDR3 covers 14 residues. The germline V gene encodes CDR1 SGHNT and CDR2 YENEEA. V was pared by 3 bases and J by 2 bases, with 10 bases between. The CDR3 loop is CASSFGVLNTEAFF. The CDR3 coding sequence is TGTGCCAGCAGCTTCGGGGTACTTAACACTGAAGCTTTCTTT.

The gene calls are TRBV20-1 and TRBJ2-1; maybe TRBD2 (5 bases). V was pared by 7 bases and J by 6 bases, with 16 bases between. Germline V gene data show CDR1 as DFQATT and CDR2 as SNEGSKA (reference sequence). This CDR3 contains 13 residues. CDR3 coding DNA: TGCAGTGGGGTAGCGAGCTACCCCAATGAGCAGTTCTTC. This encodes CSGVASYPNEQFF.

The chain has TRBV20-1 and TRBJ2-7, with 7 bases fitting TRBD1. Germline assignment: CDR1 DFQATT and CDR2 SNEGSKA (reference sequence). There are 16 residues in the CDR3. V lost 0 bases and J lost 6; bases outside the gene matches: 14. The CDR3 DNA sequence: TGCAGTGCTAGAGAACAGGGGACCGCAGCCTTACGCGAGCAGTACTTC. This translates into CSAREQGTAALREQYF.

The chain joins TRBV11-2 to TRBJ2-5; TRBD2 agrees at 9 bases. This CDR3 is built from 14 residues. Trimming removed 8 bases from V and 5 bases from J; junction bases left unmatched: 9. CDR1 is SGHAT, CDR2 FQNNGV, per germline. The CDR3 spells CASFGGGAVETQYF. CDR3 coding DNA: TGTGCCAGCTTCGGCGGGGGGGCGGTCGAGACCCAGTACTTC. The variable domain in full, completed from reference TRBV11-2 and TRBJ2-5, reads EAGVAQSPRYKIIEKRQSVAFWCNPISGHATLYWYQQILGQGPKLLIQFQNNGVVDDSQLPKDRFSAERLKGVDSTLKIQPAKLEDSAVYLCASFGGGAVETQYFGPGTRLLVL.

The table lists this clonotype with many counts. V is TRBV4-3 and J is TRBJ2-2; D is uncertain. Germline values: CDR1 LGHNA, CDR2 YSLEER. The CDR3 covers 14 residues. V lost 1 base and J lost 2, with 5 bases in between. The CDR3 DNA reads TGCGCCAGCAGCCAAGCCGCTAACACCGGGGAGCTGTTTTTT. Translated, it gives CASSQAANTGELFF.

This clonotype was seen repeatedly, ten times or more. The chain uses TRBV6-5 and TRBJ2-3; perhaps TRBD1 as D (5 bases). V lost 2 bases and J lost 2, with 11 bases in between. The germline CDR1 and CDR2 sequences are MNHEY and SVGAGI. The CDR3 consists of 15 residues. As DNA, the CDR3 is TGTGCCAGCAGTTACGGCCAGGGCTTCACAGATACGCAGTATTTT. Translated: CASSYGQGFTDTQYF.

J is TRBJ2-7 and V is TRBV4-3, with 8 bases fitting TRBD1. Trimming took 0 bases from V and 0 from J; bases not matched to a gene: 4. Germline assignment: CDR1 LGHNA and CDR2 YSLEER. This CDR3 region has 16 residues. CDR3 residues: CASSQDHQGASYEQYF. The CDR3 DNA follows: TGCGCCAGCAGCCAAGATCATCAGGGGGCCTCCTACGAGCAGTACTTC.

A few counts support this clonotype. The rearrangement links TRBV4-2 to TRBJ2-1; 7 nucleotides align to TRBD2. The CDR3 loop spans 17 amino acids. Germline values: CDR1 LGHNA, CDR2 YNFKEQ. V lost 0 bases, J lost 7 bases, and 12 bases stayed unmatched. The CDR3 loop reads CASSQDPAWTSLNEQFF. The CDR3 DNA sequence: TGTGCCAGCAGCCAAGATCCCGCCTGGACTAGTTTAAATGAGCAGTTCTTC.

In its sample, this clonotype was seen a few times. The chain is built from TRBV5-8 and TRBJ1-5; 8 nucleotides agree with TRBD1. This CDR3 has 15 amino acids. The junction had 7 bases not matched to a gene; V was cut back by 3 bases and J by 5 bases. Germline V gives CDR1 SGHTS, CDR2 YDEGEE. In nucleotides, the CDR3 is TGTGCCAGCAGCTCCGGACAGGGTTTCTATCAGCCCCAGCATTTT. Protein: CASSSGQGFYQPQHF.

This CDR3 is CSARLAGGTELFF. As DNA, the CDR3 is TGCAGTGCTAGACTAGCGGGAGGGACGGAGCTGTTTTTT. The chain carries TRBV20-1 and TRBJ2-2; 12 positions agree with TRBD2. CDR3 length: 13 amino acids. Germline loops: CDR1 DFQATT, CDR2 SNEGSKA (reference sequence). V was pared by 2 bases and J by 10 bases, with 2 bases of the junction left unmatched.

V and J are TRBV7-2 and TRBJ2-1; D might be TRBD2 (7 bases). V lost 4 bases to trimming and J lost 10 bases, with 17 bases between them. Germline CDR1 and CDR2: SGHTA and FQGNSA. The CDR3 length is 14 residues. This CDR3 is CASSSYGGQVEQFF. CDR3 sequence (DNA): TGTGCCAGCAGCTCTTACGGGGGGCAGGTGGAGCAGTTCTTC.